This TCR beta chain was sequenced for a study of PD-L1 blockade in urothelial cancer. Method: immunoSEQ multiplex PCR; TCRdb's copy keeps in-frame clones and lacks some. The table records around 50,000 clones, approximately 85% of them present only once. Time point in this sample: peripheral blood 6 weeks after treatment start. Trimming cost V 9 bases and J 0 bases, with 20 bases left between them. The CDR3 has 16 amino acids. Germline V gene data show CDR1 as LNHDA and CDR2 as SQIVND (reference sequence). The V gene is TRBV19, the J gene TRBJ1-1; D ambiguous. Sequenced here: PBMCs, sampled around atezolizumab (anti-PD-L1) treatment. The TCR sequence derives from a man aged 50 to 60 with urothelial cancer. In DNA form, the CDR3 reads TGTGCCAGCACTGACTCGCCCATGCCCGTGAACACTGAAGCTTTCTTT. This translates into CASTDSPMPVNTEAFF. The full variable domain, with the rest looked up from reference TRBV19 and TRBJ1-1, is DGGITQSPKYLFRKEGQNVTLSCEQNLNHDAMYWYRQDPGQGLRLIYYSQIVNDFQKGDIAEGYSVSREKKESFPLTVTSAQKNPTAFYLCASTDSPMPVNTEAFFGQGTRLTVV.